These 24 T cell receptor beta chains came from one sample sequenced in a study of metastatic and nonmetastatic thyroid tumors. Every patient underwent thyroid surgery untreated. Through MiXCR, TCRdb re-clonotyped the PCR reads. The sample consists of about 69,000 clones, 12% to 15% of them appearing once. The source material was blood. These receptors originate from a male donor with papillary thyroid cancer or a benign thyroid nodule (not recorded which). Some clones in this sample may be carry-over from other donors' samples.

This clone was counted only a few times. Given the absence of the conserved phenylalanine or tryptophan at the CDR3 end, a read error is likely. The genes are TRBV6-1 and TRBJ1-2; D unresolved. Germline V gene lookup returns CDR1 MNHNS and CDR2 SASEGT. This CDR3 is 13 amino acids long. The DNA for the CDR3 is TGTGCCAGCAGTGAAGCACTCAACTACGGCTACACCTTA. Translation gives CASSEALNYGYTL.

CDR3 sequence reads: CSSLWPGIDEQYF. The CDR3 DNA sequence: TGCAGTTCCCTGTGGCCGGGCATCGACGAGCAGTACTTC. This rearrangement joins TRBV20-1 to TRBJ2-7; D gene uncertain. V gave up 8 bases and J gave up 5 bases, with 19 bases separating them. The CDR3 is made up of 13 amino acids. Germline CDR1 and CDR2: DFQATT and SNEGSKA (reference sequence).

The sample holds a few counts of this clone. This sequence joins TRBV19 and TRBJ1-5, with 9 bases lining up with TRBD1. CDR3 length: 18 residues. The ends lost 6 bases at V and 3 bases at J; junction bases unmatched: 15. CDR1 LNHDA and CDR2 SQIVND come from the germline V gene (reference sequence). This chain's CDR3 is CASSTGGRGRFDNQPQHF. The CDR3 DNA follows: TGTGCCAGTAGCACAGGGGGCAGGGGGCGTTTTGACAATCAGCCCCAGCATTTT.

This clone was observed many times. CDR3: CAWSRSGRKNEQYF. The DNA for the CDR3 is TGTGCCTGGAGTCGTAGCGGGAGGAAGAACGAGCAGTACTTC. This sequence joins TRBV30 and TRBJ2-7, with 10 nucleotides matching TRBD2. With 2 bases clipped from V and 5 bases from J, the junction kept 6 bases outside the gene matches. The CDR3 contains 14 residues. Germline values: CDR1 GTSNPN, CDR2 SVGIG (reference sequence).

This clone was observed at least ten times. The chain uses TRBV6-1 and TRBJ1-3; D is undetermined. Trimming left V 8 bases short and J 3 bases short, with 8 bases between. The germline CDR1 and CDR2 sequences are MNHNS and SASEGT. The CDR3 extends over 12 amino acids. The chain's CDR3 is CASGYLGNTIYF. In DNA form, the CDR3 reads TGTGCCAGCGGCTACCTTGGAAACACCATATATTTT.

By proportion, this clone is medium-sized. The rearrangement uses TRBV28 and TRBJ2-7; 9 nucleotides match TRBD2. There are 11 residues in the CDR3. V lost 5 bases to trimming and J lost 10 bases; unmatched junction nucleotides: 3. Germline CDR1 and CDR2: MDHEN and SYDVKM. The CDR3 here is CASSQGLAQYF. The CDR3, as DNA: TGTGCCAGCAGTCAGGGACTAGCTCAGTACTTC.

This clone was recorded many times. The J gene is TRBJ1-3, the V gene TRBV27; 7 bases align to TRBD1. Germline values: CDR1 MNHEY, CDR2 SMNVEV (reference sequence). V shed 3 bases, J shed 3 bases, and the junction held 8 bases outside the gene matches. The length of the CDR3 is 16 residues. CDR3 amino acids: CASSFWTGLFGNTIYF. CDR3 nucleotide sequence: TGTGCCAGCAGTTTTTGGACAGGCCTGTTTGGAAACACCATATATTTT.

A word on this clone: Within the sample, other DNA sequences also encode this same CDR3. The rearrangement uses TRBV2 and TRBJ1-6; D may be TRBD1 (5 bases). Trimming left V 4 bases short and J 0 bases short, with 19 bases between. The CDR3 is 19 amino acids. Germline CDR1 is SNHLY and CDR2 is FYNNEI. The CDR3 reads CASSATGTGGSSYNSPLHF. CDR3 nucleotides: TGTGCCAGCAGTGCCACCGGGACGGGGGGTAGCTCCTATAATTCACCCCTCCACTTT.

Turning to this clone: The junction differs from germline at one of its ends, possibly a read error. The CDR3 nucleotides are TGCAGTGCTAGAGGGCGGAGGGGGAACTCTGTAGGGGCCCATCATTTT. Protein sequence: CSARGRRGNSVGAHHF. V usage is TRBV20-1 and J usage is TRBJ1-5; D is possibly TRBD1 (6 bases). Germline V gives CDR1 DFQATT, CDR2 SNEGSKA (reference sequence). The CDR3 is made up of 16 amino acids.

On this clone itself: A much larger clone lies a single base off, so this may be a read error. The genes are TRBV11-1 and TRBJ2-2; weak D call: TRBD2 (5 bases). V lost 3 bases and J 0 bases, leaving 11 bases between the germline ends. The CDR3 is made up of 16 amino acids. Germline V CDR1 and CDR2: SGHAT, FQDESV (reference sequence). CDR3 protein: CASSFFIGTNTGELFF. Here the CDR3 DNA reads TGTGCCAGCAGCTTCTTTATCGGGACGAACACCGGGGAGCTGTTTTTT.

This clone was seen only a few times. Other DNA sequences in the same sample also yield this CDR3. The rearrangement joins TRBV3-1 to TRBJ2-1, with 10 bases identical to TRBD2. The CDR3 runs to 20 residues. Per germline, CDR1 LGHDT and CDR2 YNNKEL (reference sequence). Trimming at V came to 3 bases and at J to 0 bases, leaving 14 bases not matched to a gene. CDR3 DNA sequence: TGTGCCAGCAGCCACGACCCCGGGACTAGCGATGGGAGCTCCTACAATGAGCAGTTCTTC. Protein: CASSHDPGTSDGSSYNEQFF.

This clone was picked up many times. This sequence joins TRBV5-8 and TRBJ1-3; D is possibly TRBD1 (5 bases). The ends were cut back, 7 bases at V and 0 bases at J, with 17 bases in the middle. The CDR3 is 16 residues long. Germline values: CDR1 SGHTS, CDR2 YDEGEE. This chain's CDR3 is CASDLNAGISGNTIYF. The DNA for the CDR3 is TGTGCCAGCGACCTCAACGCAGGGATCTCTGGAAACACCATATATTTT.

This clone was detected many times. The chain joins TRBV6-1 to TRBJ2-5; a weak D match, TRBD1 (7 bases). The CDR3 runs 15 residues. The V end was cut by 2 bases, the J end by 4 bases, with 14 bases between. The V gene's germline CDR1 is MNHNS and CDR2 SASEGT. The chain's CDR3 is CASSELSGGGETQYF. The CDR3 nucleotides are TGTGCCAGCAGTGAACTGTCAGGGGGAGGAGAGACCCAGTACTTC.

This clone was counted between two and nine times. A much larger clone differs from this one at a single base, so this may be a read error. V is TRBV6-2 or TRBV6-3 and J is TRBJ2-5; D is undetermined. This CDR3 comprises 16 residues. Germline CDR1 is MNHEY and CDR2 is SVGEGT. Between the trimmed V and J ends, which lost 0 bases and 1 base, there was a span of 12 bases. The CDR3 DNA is TGTGCCAGCAGTTACTCGAGGTGCCGAACCCAAGAGACCCAGTACTTC. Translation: CASSYSRCRTQETQYF.

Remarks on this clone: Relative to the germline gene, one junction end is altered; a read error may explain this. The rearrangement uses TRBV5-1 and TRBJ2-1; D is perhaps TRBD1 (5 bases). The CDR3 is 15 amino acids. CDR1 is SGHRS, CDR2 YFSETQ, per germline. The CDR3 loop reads CDSSLGQGSYNEQFF. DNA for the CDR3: TGCGACAGCAGCTTGGGGCAAGGGTCCTACAATGAGCAGTTCTTC.

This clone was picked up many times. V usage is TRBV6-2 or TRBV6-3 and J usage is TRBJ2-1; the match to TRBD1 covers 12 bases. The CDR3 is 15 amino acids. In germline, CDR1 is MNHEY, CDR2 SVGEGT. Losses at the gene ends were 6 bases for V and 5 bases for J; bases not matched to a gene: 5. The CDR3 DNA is TGTGCCAGCAGGAGGGACAGGGGGCTACACAATGAGCAGTTCTTC. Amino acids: CASRRDRGLHNEQFF.

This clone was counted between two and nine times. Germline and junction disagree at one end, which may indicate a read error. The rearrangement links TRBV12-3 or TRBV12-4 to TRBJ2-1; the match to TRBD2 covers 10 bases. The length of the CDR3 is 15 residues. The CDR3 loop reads CANSLHPLAGADQFF. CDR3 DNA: TGTGCCAACAGTTTACATCCGCTAGCGGGAGCTGATCAGTTCTTC.

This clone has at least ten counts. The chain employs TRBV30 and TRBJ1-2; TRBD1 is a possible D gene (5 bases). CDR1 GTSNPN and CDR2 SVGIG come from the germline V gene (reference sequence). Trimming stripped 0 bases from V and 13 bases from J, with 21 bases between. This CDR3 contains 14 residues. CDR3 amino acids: CAWSVPLTAHRFTF. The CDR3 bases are TGTGCCTGGAGTGTACCTCTGACAGCCCATAGGTTCACCTTC.

CDR3 in DNA: TGTGCCAGCAGATGCACAGCGGGCCCTGGAAACACCATATATTTT. It translates to CASRCTAGPGNTIYF. The J gene is TRBJ1-3, the V gene TRBV2, with D unresolved. Trimming took 6 bases from V and 2 from J, leaving 14 bases between them. The CDR3 length is 15 residues. The V gene's germline CDR1 is SNHLY and CDR2 FYNNEI.

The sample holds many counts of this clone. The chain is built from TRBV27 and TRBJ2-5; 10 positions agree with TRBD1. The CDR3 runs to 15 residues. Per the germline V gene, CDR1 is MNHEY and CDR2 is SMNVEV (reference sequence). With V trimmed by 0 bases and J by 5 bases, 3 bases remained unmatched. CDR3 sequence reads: CASSLSTGGGETQYF. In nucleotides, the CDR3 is TGTGCCAGCAGTTTATCGACAGGGGGCGGGGAGACCCAGTACTTC.

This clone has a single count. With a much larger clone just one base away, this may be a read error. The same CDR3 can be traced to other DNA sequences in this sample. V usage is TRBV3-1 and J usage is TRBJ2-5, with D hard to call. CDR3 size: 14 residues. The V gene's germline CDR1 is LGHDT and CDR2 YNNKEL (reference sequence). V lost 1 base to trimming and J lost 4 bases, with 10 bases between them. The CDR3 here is CASSQAGGRETQYF. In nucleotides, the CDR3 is TGTGCCAGCAGCCAAGCGGGTGGGCGAGAGACCCAGTACTTC.

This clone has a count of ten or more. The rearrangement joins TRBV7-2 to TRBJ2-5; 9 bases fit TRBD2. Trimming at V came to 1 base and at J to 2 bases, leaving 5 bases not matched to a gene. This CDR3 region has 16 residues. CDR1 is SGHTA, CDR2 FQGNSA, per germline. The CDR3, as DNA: TGTGCCAGCAGCTTAGATGGTAGCGGGAGACAAGAGACCCAGTACTTC. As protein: CASSLDGSGRQETQYF.

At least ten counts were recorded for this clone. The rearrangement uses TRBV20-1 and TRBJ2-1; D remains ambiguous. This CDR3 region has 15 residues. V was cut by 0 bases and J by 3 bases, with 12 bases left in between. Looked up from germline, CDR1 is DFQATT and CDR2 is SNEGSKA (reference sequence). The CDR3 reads CSARERSALYNEQFF. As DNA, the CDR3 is TGCAGTGCTAGAGAGAGAAGCGCACTCTACAATGAGCAGTTCTTC.

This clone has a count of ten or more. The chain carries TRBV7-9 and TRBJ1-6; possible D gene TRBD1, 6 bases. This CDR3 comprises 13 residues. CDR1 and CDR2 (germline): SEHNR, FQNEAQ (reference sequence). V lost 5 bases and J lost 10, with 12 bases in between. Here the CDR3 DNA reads TGTGCCAGCAGCCCGCGACAGGACTCACCCCTCCACTTT. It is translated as CASSPRQDSPLHF.